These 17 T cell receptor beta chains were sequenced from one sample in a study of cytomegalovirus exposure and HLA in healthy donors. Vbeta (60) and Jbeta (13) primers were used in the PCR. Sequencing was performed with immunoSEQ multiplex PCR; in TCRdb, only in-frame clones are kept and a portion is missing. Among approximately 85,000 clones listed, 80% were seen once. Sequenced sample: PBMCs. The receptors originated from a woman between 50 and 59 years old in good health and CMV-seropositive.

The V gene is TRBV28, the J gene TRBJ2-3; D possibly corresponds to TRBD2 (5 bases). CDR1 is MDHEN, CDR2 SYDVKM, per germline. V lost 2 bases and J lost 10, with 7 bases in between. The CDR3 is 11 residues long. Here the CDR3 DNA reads TGTGCCAGCAGTTTAGGGCGGGCGCAGTATTTT. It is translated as CASSLGRAQYF.

The CDR3 nucleotides are TGTGCCAGCAGCGAGGGGGGGAGTCCCAGCAATGAGCAGTTCTTC. It is translated as CASSEGGSPSNEQFF. J is TRBJ2-1 and V is TRBV9; TRBD2 is a possible D gene (7 bases). V lost 3 bases to trimming and J lost 6 bases, with 16 bases between them. In germline, CDR1 is SGDLS, CDR2 YYNGEE. CDR3 size: 15 residues.

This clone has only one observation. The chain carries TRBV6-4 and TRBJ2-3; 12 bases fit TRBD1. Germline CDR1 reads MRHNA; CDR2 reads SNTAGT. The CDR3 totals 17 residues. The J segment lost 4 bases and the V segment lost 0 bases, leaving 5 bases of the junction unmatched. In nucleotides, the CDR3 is TGTGCCAGCAGTGACTCGGGACAGGGGGCGCTCCCAGATACGCAGTATTTT. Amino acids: CASSDSGQGALPDTQYF.

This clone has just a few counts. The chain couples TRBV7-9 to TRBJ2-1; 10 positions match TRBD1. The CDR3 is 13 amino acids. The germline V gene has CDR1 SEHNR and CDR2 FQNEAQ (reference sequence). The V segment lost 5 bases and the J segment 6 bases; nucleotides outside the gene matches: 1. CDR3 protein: CASSRTGGNEQFF. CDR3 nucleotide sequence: TGTGCCAGCAGCCGGACAGGGGGCAATGAGCAGTTCTTC. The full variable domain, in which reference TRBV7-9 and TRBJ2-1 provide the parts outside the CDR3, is DTGVSQNPRHKITKRGQNVTFRCDPISEHNRLYWYRQTLGQGPEFLTYFQNEAQLEKSRLLSDRFSAERPKGSFSTLEIQRTEQGDSAMYLCASSRTGGNEQFFGPGTRLTVL.

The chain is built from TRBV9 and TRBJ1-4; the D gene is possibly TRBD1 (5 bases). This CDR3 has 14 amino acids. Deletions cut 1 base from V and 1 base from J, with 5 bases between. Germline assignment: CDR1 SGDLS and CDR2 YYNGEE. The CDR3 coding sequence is TGTGCCAGCAGCGTACAGGGAACTAATGAAAAACTGTTTTTT. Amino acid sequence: CASSVQGTNEKLFF.

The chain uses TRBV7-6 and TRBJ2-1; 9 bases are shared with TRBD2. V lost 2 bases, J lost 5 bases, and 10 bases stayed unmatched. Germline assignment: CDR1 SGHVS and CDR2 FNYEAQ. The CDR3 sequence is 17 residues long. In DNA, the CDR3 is TGTGCCAGCAGCTTATTGGGGCGGGGGGGGACACACAATGAGCAGTTCTTC. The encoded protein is CASSLLGRGGTHNEQFF.

The CDR3 reads CASSGWTGPTEAFF. The CDR3 nucleotides are TGTGCCAGCAGCGGATGGACAGGGCCCACTGAAGCTTTCTTT. The chain joins TRBV7-9 to TRBJ1-1; 8 bases are a match to TRBD1. Germline CDR1 SEHNR, CDR2 FQNEAQ (reference sequence). The length of the CDR3 is 14 residues. V was pared by 5 bases and J by 4 bases, with 6 bases of the junction left unmatched.

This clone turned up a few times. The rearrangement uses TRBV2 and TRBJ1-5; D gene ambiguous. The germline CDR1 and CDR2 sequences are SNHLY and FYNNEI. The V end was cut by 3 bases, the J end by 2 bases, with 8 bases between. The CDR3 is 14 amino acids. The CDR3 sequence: CASSEEGGNQPQHF. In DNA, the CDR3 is TGTGCCAGCAGTGAGGAGGGTGGCAATCAGCCCCAGCATTTT.

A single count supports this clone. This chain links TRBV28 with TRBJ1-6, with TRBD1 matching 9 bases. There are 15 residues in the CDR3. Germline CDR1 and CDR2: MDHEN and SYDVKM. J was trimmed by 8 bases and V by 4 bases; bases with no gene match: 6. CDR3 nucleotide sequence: TGTGCCAGCAGTTGGGGACAGGGTATATATTCACCCCTCCACTTT. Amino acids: CASSWGQGIYSPLHF.

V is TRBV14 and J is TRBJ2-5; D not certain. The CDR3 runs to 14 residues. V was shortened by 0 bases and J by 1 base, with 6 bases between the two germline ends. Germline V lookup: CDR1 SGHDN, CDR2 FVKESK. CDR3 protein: CASSQDWPQETQYF. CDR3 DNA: TGTGCCAGCAGCCAAGATTGGCCCCAAGAGACCCAGTACTTC.

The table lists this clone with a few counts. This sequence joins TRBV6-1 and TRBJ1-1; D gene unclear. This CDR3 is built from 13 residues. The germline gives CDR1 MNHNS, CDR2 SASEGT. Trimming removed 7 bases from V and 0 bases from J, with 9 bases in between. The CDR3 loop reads CASTRGLNTEAFF. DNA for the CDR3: TGTGCCAGCACACGAGGTTTGAACACTGAAGCTTTCTTT.

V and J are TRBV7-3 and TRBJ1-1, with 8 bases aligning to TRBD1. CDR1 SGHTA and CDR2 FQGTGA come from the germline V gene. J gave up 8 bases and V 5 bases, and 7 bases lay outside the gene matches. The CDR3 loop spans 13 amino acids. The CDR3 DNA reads TGTGCCAGCAGCGTAGACAGGGGTCAAGAAGCTTTCTTT. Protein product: CASSVDRGQEAFF.

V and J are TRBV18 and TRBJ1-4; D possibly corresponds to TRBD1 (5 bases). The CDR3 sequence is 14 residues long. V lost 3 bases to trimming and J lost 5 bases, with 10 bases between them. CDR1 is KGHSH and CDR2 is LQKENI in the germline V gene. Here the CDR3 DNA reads TGTGCCAGCTCACCTCGGGGGGAGAATGAAAAACTGTTTTTT. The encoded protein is CASSPRGENEKLFF.

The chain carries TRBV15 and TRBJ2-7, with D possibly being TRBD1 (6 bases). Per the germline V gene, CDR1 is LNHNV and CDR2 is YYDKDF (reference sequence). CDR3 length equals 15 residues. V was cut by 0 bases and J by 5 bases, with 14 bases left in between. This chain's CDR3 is CATSRDQQGLHEQYF. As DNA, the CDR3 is TGTGCCACCAGCAGAGATCAACAGGGTTTACACGAGCAGTACTTC.

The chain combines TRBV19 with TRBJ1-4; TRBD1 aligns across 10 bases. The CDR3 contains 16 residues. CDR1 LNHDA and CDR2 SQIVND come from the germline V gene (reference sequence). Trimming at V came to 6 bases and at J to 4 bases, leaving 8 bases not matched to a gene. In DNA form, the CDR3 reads TGTGCCAGTAGCACGACAGGGGGCCGGGGTAATGAAAAACTGTTTTTT. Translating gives CASSTTGGRGNEKLFF.

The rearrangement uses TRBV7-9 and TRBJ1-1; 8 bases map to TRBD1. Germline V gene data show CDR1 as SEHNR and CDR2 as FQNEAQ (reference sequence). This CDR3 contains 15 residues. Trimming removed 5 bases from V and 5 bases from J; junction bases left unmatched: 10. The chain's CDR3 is CASSGRGPRRTEAFF. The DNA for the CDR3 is TGTGCCAGCAGCGGCAGGGGGCCCCGAAGGACTGAAGCTTTCTTT. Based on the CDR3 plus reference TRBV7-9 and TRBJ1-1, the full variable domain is DTGVSQNPRHKITKRGQNVTFRCDPISEHNRLYWYRQTLGQGPEFLTYFQNEAQLEKSRLLSDRFSAERPKGSFSTLEIQRTEQGDSAMYLCASSGRGPRRTEAFFGQGTRLTVV.

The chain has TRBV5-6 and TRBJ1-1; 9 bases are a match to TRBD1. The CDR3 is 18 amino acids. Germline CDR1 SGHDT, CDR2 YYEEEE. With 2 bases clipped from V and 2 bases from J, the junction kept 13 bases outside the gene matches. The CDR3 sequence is CASSFPSGTGGFNTEAFF. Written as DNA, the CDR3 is TGTGCCAGCAGCTTTCCCTCTGGCACAGGGGGCTTCAACACTGAAGCTTTCTTT.